This is a list of T cell receptor beta chains from one sample in a study of blood T cell repertoires in COVID-19. Here immunoSEQ multiplex PCR was the method, and the copy in TCRdb shows in-frame clones only, minus some. The sample lists under 200,000 clones, 90% to 95% occurring once. The specimen was peripheral blood. These receptors were collected from a man aged 50-60 years with acute or convalescent COVID-19. The CDR3 runs from the conserved cysteine through the conserved F or W. D genes are given only for firm matches. Rows may omit the clone size; those that give it use once, few, many or a size class.

j_call: TRBJ1-2; d_call: TRBD1; v_call: TRBV6-5; clone_size: -; cdr3_aa: CASSYSTGRRGYTF; cdr3_nt: TGTGCCAGCAGTTACTCGACAGGGAGGAGAGGCTACACCTTC
j_call: TRBJ1-1; d_call: -; v_call: TRBV5-8; clone_size: once; cdr3_aa: CASSLWGRSEAFF; cdr3_nt: TGTGCCAGCAGCTTGTGGGGGAGGTCTGAAGCTTTCTTT
j_call: TRBJ1-5; d_call: -; v_call: TRBV7-2; clone_size: -; cdr3_aa: CASSFSPPSGNQPQHF; cdr3_nt: TGTGCCAGCAGCTTTTCACCGCCATCCGGGAATCAGCCCCAGCATTTT
j_call: TRBJ1-1; d_call: TRBD1; v_call: TRBV29-1; clone_size: once; cdr3_aa: CSASGTGSVGNTEAFF; cdr3_nt: TGCAGCGCATCCGGGACAGGTAGTGTGGGGAACACTGAAGCTTTCTTT
j_call: TRBJ1-5; d_call: TRBD1; v_call: TRBV19; clone_size: -; cdr3_aa: CASSGQGGSNQPQHF; cdr3_nt: TGTGCCAGTTCAGGACAGGGGGGGAGCAATCAGCCCCAGCATTTT
j_call: TRBJ2-7; d_call: -; v_call: TRBV7-2; clone_size: -; cdr3_aa: CASSLEGRFRYEQYF; cdr3_nt: TGTGCCAGCAGCTTAGAGGGGCGCTTTCGATACGAGCAGTACTTC
j_call: TRBJ2-5; d_call: TRBD1; v_call: TRBV4-1; clone_size: few; cdr3_aa: CASSRYRGETQYF; cdr3_nt: TGCGCCAGCAGCCGCTACAGGGGGGAGACCCAGTACTTC
j_call: TRBJ1-2; d_call: -; v_call: TRBV7-8; clone_size: -; cdr3_aa: CASSRERIYGYTF; cdr3_nt: TGTGCCAGCAGCCGAGAGCGTATCTATGGCTACACCTTC
j_call: TRBJ1-4; d_call: TRBD1; v_call: TRBV9; clone_size: -; cdr3_aa: CASSGQGVDEKLFF; cdr3_nt: TGTGCCAGCAGCGGACAGGGGGTCGATGAAAAACTGTTTTTT
j_call: TRBJ2-1; d_call: -; v_call: TRBV27; clone_size: -; cdr3_aa: CASSSPPGVGHNEQFF; cdr3_nt: TGTGCCAGCAGTAGCCCGCCGGGGGTCGGTCACAATGAGCAGTTCTTC
j_call: TRBJ2-7; d_call: TRBD2; v_call: TRBV11-2; clone_size: -; cdr3_aa: CASSLRLAGEGEQYF; cdr3_nt: TGTGCCAGCAGCCTACGGCTAGCGGGAGAGGGCGAGCAGTACTTC
j_call: TRBJ2-1; d_call: -; v_call: TRBV6-5; clone_size: -; cdr3_aa: CASRPMRGTYNEQFF; cdr3_nt: TGTGCCAGCAGACCCATGAGAGGGACTTACAATGAGCAGTTCTTC
j_call: TRBJ1-2; d_call: -; v_call: TRBV3-1/TRBV3-2; clone_size: once; cdr3_aa: CASSQDLSGDNYGYTF; cdr3_nt: TGTGCCAGCAGCCAAGATTTGTCAGGGGATAACTATGGCTACACCTTC
j_call: TRBJ1-4; d_call: TRBD1; v_call: TRBV4-1; clone_size: -; cdr3_aa: CASSLSGTGAGKLFF; cdr3_nt: TGCGCCAGCAGCTTATCCGGGACAGGGGCTGGAAAACTGTTTTTT
j_call: TRBJ2-1; d_call: TRBD2; v_call: TRBV2; clone_size: -; cdr3_aa: CASSPDRGAYNEQFF; cdr3_nt: TGTGCCAGCAGCCCCGACCGGGGGGCCTACAATGAGCAGTTCTTC
j_call: TRBJ1-6; d_call: -; v_call: TRBV7-2; clone_size: -; cdr3_aa: CASSVKGDSPLHF; cdr3_nt: TGTGCCAGCAGCGTAAAGGGGGATTCACCCCTCCACTTT